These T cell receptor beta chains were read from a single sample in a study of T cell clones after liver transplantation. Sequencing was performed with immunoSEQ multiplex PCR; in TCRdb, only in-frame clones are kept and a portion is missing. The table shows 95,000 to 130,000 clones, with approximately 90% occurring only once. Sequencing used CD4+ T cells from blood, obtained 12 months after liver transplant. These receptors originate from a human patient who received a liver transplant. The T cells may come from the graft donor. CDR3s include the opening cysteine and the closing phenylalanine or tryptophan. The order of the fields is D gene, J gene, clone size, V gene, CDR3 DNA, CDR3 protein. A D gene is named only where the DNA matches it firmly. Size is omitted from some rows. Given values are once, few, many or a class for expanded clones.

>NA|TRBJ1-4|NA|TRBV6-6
TGTGCCAGCAGTTACTCCCAGGGTGGGGAAAAACTGTTTTTT
CASSYSQGGEKLFF
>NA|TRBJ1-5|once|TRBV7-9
TGTGCCAGCAGCCCTGGGGCAGGGAAACATCAGCCCCAGCATTTT
CASSPGAGKHQPQHF
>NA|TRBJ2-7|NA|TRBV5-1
TGCGCCAGCAGCATCGGGACTCTCGGTGAGGAGCAGTACTTC
CASSIGTLGEEQYF
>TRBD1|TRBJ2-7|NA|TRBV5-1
TGCGCCAGCAAATGGGGGACAGGGCCCTACGAGCAGTACTTC
CASKWGTGPYEQYF
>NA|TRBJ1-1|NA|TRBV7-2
TGTGCCAGCAGCCCAGGAGATGTTGGGAATGAAGCTTTCTTT
CASSPGDVGNEAFF
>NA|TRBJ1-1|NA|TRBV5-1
TGCGCCAGCAGCTTGGGGTGGGGCACTGAAGCTTTCTTT
CASSLGWGTEAFF
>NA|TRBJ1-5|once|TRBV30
TGTGCCTGGCCCCGCTTCAGGCTCAATCAGCCCCAGCATTTT
CAWPRFRLNQPQHF
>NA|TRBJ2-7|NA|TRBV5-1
TGCGCCAGCAGCTTAGATGGCGGGCCCAGCTCCTACGAGCAGTACTTC
CASSLDGGPSSYEQYF
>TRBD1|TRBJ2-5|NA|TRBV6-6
TGTGCCAGCAGTTACACAGGGGAAGAGACCCAGTACTTC
CASSYTGEETQYF
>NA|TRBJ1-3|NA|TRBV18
TGTGCCAGCTCTCAAGACATGAGCTCTGGAAACACCATATATTTT
CASSQDMSSGNTIYF
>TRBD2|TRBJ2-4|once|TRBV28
TGTGCCAGCAGTTCCCTAAGCGGGGGAGCCAAAAACATTCAGTACTTC
CASSSLSGGAKNIQYF
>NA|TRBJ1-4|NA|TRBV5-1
TGCGCCAGCAGCCAGTCGGGAGCTATTAATGAAAAACTGTTTTTT
CASSQSGAINEKLFF
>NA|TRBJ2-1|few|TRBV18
TGTGCCAGCTCACCTCCTGCCGGGGCCGATGAGCAGTTCTTC
CASSPPAGADEQFF
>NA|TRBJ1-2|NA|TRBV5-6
TGTGCCAGCAGCCCAGGGACTTCCTATGGCTACACCTTC
CASSPGTSYGYTF
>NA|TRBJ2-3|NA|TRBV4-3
TGCGCCAGCAGCCAAGAGGGCGTCACAGATACGCAGTATTTT
CASSQEGVTDTQYF
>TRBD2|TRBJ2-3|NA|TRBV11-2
TGTGCCAGCAGCTTCGGACTAGCGGACCCAGGTACGCAGTATTTT
CASSFGLADPGTQYF
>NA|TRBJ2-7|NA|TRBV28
TGTGCCAGCAGTTTTGGGACTGGAACCTACGAGCAGTACTTC
CASSFGTGTYEQYF
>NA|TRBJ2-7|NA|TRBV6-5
TGTGCCAGCAGTTCTCCGGGACTTCCCTACGAGCAGTACTTC
CASSSPGLPYEQYF
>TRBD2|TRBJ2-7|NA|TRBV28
TGTGCCAGCAGTTTCCCTAGCGGGAGTTTCGGGGGTAAAGGGCAGTACTTC
CASSFPSGSFGGKGQYF
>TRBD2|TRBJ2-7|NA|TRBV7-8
TGTGCCAGCAGCTCAGGGACTAGCGGTACCTACGAGCAGTACTTC
CASSSGTSGTYEQYF
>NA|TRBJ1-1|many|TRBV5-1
TGCGCCAGCAGCCGCGGACAGACTATGAACACTGAAGCTTTCTTT
CASSRGQTMNTEAFF
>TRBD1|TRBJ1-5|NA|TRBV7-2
TGTGCCAGCAGCGGCGGGACAGGGGGTCCGGTTAGCAATCAGCCCCAGCATTTT
CASSGGTGGPVSNQPQHF
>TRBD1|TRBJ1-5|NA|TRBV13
TGTGCCAGCAGCTTAAACAGGGGAGAACAGCCCCAGCATTTT
CASSLNRGEQPQHF
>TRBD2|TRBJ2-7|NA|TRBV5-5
TGTGCCAGCAGCAGGACTAGCGGCCCGGAGGACTTC
CASSRTSGPEDF
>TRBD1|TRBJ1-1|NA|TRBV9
TGTGCCAGCAGCGCGACAGGGGGCCTCACTGAAGCTTTCTTT
CASSATGGLTEAFF
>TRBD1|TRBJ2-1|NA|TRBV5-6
TGTGCCAGCAGCTTGGTGGGACAGGGTGACAATGAGCAGTTCTTC
CASSLVGQGDNEQFF
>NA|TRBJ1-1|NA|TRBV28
TGTGCCAGCAGTAATCTTGAGGACCCAGCTGAAGCTTTCTTT
CASSNLEDPAEAFF
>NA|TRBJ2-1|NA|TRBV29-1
TGCAGCGTTGCCCGAGACGTTGAGCAGTTCTTC
CSVARDVEQFF
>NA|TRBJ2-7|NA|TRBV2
TGTGCCAGCAACGGCGGGACGTACTACGAGCAGTACTTC
CASNGGTYYEQYF
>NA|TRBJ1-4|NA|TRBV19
TGTGCCAGTAGTATATGGGGTGCCGGGTATGATGAAAAACTGTTTTTT
CASSIWGAGYDEKLFF
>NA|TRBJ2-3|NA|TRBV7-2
TGTGCCAGCAGCTTAGGGGCCCGCGGTAGCACAGATACGCAGTATTTT
CASSLGARGSTDTQYF
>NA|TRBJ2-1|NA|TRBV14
TGTGCCAGCAGCCAAGTTTCTCAACCCCGGAATGAGCAGTTCTTC
CASSQVSQPRNEQFF
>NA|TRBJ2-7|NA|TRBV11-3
TGTGCCAGCAGCTTGTCGGGTGATTACGAGCAGTACTTC
CASSLSGDYEQYF
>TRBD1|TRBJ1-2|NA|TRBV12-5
TGTGCTAGTGGTTTAGGGACAGGAAGTGGCTACACCTTC
CASGLGTGSGYTF
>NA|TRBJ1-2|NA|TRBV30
TGTGCCTGGAGCTCGGGACGGAACTATGGCTACACCTTC
CAWSSGRNYGYTF
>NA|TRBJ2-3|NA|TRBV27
TGTGCCAGCAGTTTATCGGGGTCTCTCCCGCAGTATTTT
CASSLSGSLPQYF
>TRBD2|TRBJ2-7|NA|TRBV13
TGTGCCAGCAGCATCAACCTTGGACTAGCGGGAGACTCCTACGAGCAGTACTTC
CASSINLGLAGDSYEQYF
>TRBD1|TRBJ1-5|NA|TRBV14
TGTGCCAGCAGCCAAATACCGGGACAGGGAAGTGGCAATCAGCCCCAGCATTTT
CASSQIPGQGSGNQPQHF
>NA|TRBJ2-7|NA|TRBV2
TGTGCCAGCAGTGCTGACAGGACGATCTACGAGCAGTACTTC
CASSADRTIYEQYF
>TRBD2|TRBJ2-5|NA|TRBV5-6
TGTGCCAGCAGCTTGGCTAGCGGGAGTATCCAAGAGACCCAGTACTTC
CASSLASGSIQETQYF
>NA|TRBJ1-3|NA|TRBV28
TGTGCCAGCAGTTTACAGGGCTCTGGAAACACCATATATTTT
CASSLQGSGNTIYF